Listed here are 17 T cell receptor beta chains from one sample, sequenced in a study of blood T cell repertoires in COVID-19. Assay: immunoSEQ multiplex PCR; the TCRdb copy retains only in-frame clones and omits some. The table shows 330,000 or so clones, with about 90% occurring only once. The specimen sequenced was PBMCs or T cells enriched from blood (not recorded which). These receptors all stem from a man aged 35-49 years in a cohort exposed to, infected with or recovered from COVID-19 (not recorded which).

The V and J genes are TRBV24-1 and TRBJ2-2; tentatively, D is TRBD1 (6 bases). Trimming removed 1 base at V and 1 base at J, with 9 bases between. The germline gives CDR1 KGHDR, CDR2 SFDVKD. This CDR3 contains 16 residues. CDR3 loop: CATSDFSRGNTGELFF. The CDR3 DNA follows: TGTGCCACCAGTGATTTTAGCAGGGGGAACACCGGGGAGCTGTTTTTT.

This chain joins TRBV28 and TRBJ1-2, with 8 positions matching TRBD1. Germline CDR1 is MDHEN and CDR2 is SYDVKM. This CDR3 spans 15 amino acids. V gave up 6 bases and J gave up 0 bases; unmatched junction bases: 6. The CDR3 loop is CASRSGTGPNYGYTF. CDR3 nucleotides: TGTGCCAGCAGAAGCGGGACAGGACCTAACTATGGCTACACCTTC.

This chain joins TRBV7-8 and TRBJ1-4, with 8 positions matching TRBD1. This CDR3 has 17 residues. J was trimmed by 3 bases and V by 3 bases; bases with no gene match: 9. Germline lookup yields CDR1 SGHVS and CDR2 FQNEAQ. The CDR3 bases are TGTGCCAGCAGCTTTAATGCAGGGGGCTTGGCTAATGAAAAACTGTTTTTT. Translation gives CASSFNAGGLANEKLFF.

The chain has TRBV5-1 and TRBJ1-2; TRBD1 aligns across 8 bases. CDR3 size: 16 residues. The J segment lost 6 bases and the V segment lost 0 bases, leaving 10 bases of the junction unmatched. Germline assignment: CDR1 SGHRS and CDR2 YFSETQ. DNA of the CDR3: TGCGCCAGCAGCTTGGGATGGACAGGGTCGGTGCATGGCTACACCTTC. The encoded protein is CASSLGWTGSVHGYTF.

The chain recombines TRBV7-9 with TRBJ1-1; D call uncertain. The CDR3 consists of 13 residues. Germline CDR1 reads SEHNR; CDR2 reads FQNEAQ (reference sequence). The V and J ends lost 4 bases and 5 bases respectively, with 11 bases between them. The CDR3 reads CASSSSGVTEAFF. DNA of the CDR3: TGTGCCAGCAGCTCCTCCGGGGTTACTGAAGCTTTCTTT.

The chain has TRBV2 and TRBJ2-2; TRBD2 matches at 12 bases. Germline assignment: CDR1 SNHLY and CDR2 FYNNEI. CDR3 length equals 17 residues. The J segment lost 7 bases and the V segment lost 6 bases, leaving 12 bases of the junction unmatched. CDR3 DNA sequence: TGTGCCAGCAGAACCCCGACTAGCGGGAGCGTCGTCGGGGAGCTGTTTTTT. Protein sequence: CASRTPTSGSVVGELFF.

Only a few counts were recorded for this clone. The chain is built from TRBV19 and TRBJ1-1, with TRBD1 identical over 10 bases. J was trimmed by 11 bases and V by 3 bases; bases with no gene match: 12. Germline lookup yields CDR1 LNHDA and CDR2 SQIVND (reference sequence). CDR3 length: 15 amino acids. The CDR3 region is CASSIPRDRGENAFF. CDR3 DNA sequence: TGTGCCAGTAGTATTCCGCGGGACAGGGGAGAGAACGCTTTCTTT.

About this clone: The same CDR3 is also encoded by other DNA sequences in this sample. This rearrangement joins TRBV6-5 to TRBJ2-1; tentatively, D is TRBD2 (5 bases). This CDR3 comprises 13 residues. Trimming left V 8 bases short and J 0 bases short, with 8 bases between. Looked up from germline, CDR1 is MNHEY and CDR2 is SVGAGI. The chain's CDR3 is CASRGSSYNEQFF. In DNA, the CDR3 is TGTGCCAGCCGGGGAAGCTCCTACAATGAGCAGTTCTTC.

The V and J genes are TRBV5-6 and TRBJ2-3; no reliable D call. Trimming pared 0 bases from V and 4 bases from J, leaving 6 bases between. The CDR3 has 13 residues. From germline, CDR1 is SGHDT and CDR2 YYEEEE. CDR3 protein: CASSLVSSDTQYF. CDR3 nucleotides: TGTGCCAGCAGCTTGGTGTCATCAGATACGCAGTATTTT.

This clone was found once. The CDR3 sequence is CASSPLASGNEQFF. DNA of the CDR3: TGTGCCAGCAGCCCCCTAGCTAGCGGGAATGAGCAGTTCTTC. V is TRBV5-4 and J is TRBJ2-1; 8 nucleotides align to TRBD2. In germline, CDR1 is SGHNT, CDR2 YYREEE (reference sequence). The CDR3 runs to 14 residues. V dropped 4 bases and J dropped 7; count of bases not matched to a gene: 7.

The V call is TRBV19, the J call TRBJ1-2; TRBD1 matches 8 bases. Germline CDR1 and CDR2: LNHDA and SQIVND (reference sequence). CDR3 length equals 14 residues. Trimming cost V 8 bases and J 2 bases; bases outside gene matches: 7. Here the CDR3 reads CASSGGDRNYGYTF. The CDR3 region has the DNA TGTGCCAGTTCAGGGGGCGACAGGAACTATGGCTACACCTTC.

This clone was detected only a few times. The V call is TRBV7-2, the J call TRBJ2-3; no clear D. Trimming stripped 4 bases from V and 3 bases from J, with 11 bases between. There are 14 residues in the CDR3. Germline values: CDR1 SGHTA, CDR2 FQGNSA. CDR3 amino acids: CASSSSAGTDTQYF. The CDR3 coding sequence is TGTGCCAGCAGCTCATCCGCCGGGACAGATACGCAGTATTTT.

This clone was detected only once. The chain is built from TRBV14 and TRBJ1-4; the match to TRBD1 covers 7 bases. V dropped 4 bases and J dropped 6; count of bases not matched to a gene: 2. This CDR3 spans 13 amino acids. CDR1 is SGHDN, CDR2 FVKESK, per germline. For the CDR3, the DNA is TGTGCCAGCAGCCCACAGGGGTATGAAAAACTGTTTTTT. Translated, it gives CASSPQGYEKLFF.

The J gene is TRBJ2-1, the V gene TRBV2; the match to TRBD2 covers 10 bases. Per germline, CDR1 SNHLY and CDR2 FYNNEI. This CDR3 has 17 amino acids. V shed 4 bases and J 8 bases; nucleotides not matched to a gene: 14. The CDR3 DNA follows: TGTGCCAGCAGTGGCCGAAGGCGTCTAGCGGGAGCTGATGAGCAGTTCTTC. This translates into CASSGRRRLAGADEQFF.

The gene calls are TRBV6-1 and TRBJ1-4; a weak D match, TRBD1 (6 bases). Germline loops: CDR1 MNHNS, CDR2 SASEGT. This CDR3 region has 15 residues. V was pared by 3 bases and J by 5 bases, with 13 bases between. This CDR3 reads CASSERGGLNEKLFF. In nucleotides, the CDR3 is TGTGCCAGCAGTGAGAGGGGGGGACTAAATGAAAAACTGTTTTTT.

The chain combines TRBV14 with TRBJ1-1, with unresolved D. With 1 base removed from V and 7 bases from J, the gap between germline ends came to 16 bases. Germline CDR1 and CDR2: SGHDN and FVKESK. CDR3 length equals 15 residues. CDR3 sequence (DNA): TGTGCCAGCAGCCAAGTCCAACCTCAAATCAGTGAAGCTTTCTTT. It yields the protein CASSQVQPQISEAFF.

This clone appeared a few times. J is TRBJ2-7 and V is TRBV6-1, with D uncertain. Looked up from germline, CDR1 is MNHNS and CDR2 is SASEGT. Trimming pared 2 bases from V and 0 bases from J, leaving 11 bases between. The CDR3 runs 15 residues. Here the CDR3 reads CASSEYGGSSYEQYF. The CDR3 bases are TGTGCCAGCAGTGAATATGGCGGAAGCTCCTACGAGCAGTACTTC.